Listed below are T cell receptor beta chains from one sample, sequenced in a study of blood T cell repertoires in COVID-19. TCRdb keeps only in-frame clones here, not all; method: immunoSEQ multiplex PCR. Counted here are about 280,000 clones, around 84% occurring once; the ten biggest clones make up over 4%. The sequencing input was PBMCs or T cells enriched from blood (not recorded which). The receptors were gathered from a man in his forties or fifties who had been exposed to COVID-19. The CDR3 runs from the conserved cysteine through the conserved F or W. D genes are given only for firm matches. Clone size is stated in some rows and not others, as once, few, many or a class when expanded.

d_gene: NA
j_gene: TRBJ1-1
abundance: once
v_gene: TRBV12-3/TRBV12-4
CDR3aa: CATKGGVPAFF
CDR3nt: TGTGCCACAAAAGGGGGGGTACCAGCTTTCTTT

d_gene: TRBD1
j_gene: TRBJ2-2
abundance: NA
v_gene: TRBV10-3
CDR3aa: CAISVAGGRELFF
CDR3nt: TGTGCCATCAGTGTAGCAGGGGGCCGGGAGCTGTTTTTT

d_gene: TRBD2
j_gene: TRBJ2-1
abundance: NA
v_gene: TRBV6-2/TRBV6-3
CDR3aa: CASSYSLAGGIYNEQFF
CDR3nt: TGTGCCAGCAGTTACTCCCTAGCGGGAGGGATCTACAATGAGCAGTTCTTC

d_gene: NA
j_gene: TRBJ1-1
abundance: NA
v_gene: TRBV3-1/TRBV3-2
CDR3aa: CASSQVGRGAFF
CDR3nt: TGTGCCAGCAGCCAAGTCGGGCGAGGGGCTTTCTTT

d_gene: NA
j_gene: TRBJ1-6
abundance: NA
v_gene: TRBV6-4
CDR3aa: CASRAEMSSYNSPLHF
CDR3nt: TGTGCCAGCAGGGCGGAGATGAGCTCCTATAATTCACCCCTCCACTTT

d_gene: TRBD1
j_gene: TRBJ2-3
abundance: NA
v_gene: TRBV5-1
CDR3aa: CASSIGRDRVRASTDTQYF
CDR3nt: TGCGCCAGCAGTATAGGTCGGGACAGGGTACGAGCTAGCACAGATACGCAGTATTTT

d_gene: NA
j_gene: TRBJ1-5
abundance: few
v_gene: TRBV10-3
CDR3aa: CAISESQGLGQPQHF
CDR3nt: TGTGCCATCAGTGAGTCGCAGGGGCTAGGCCAGCCCCAGCATTTT

d_gene: TRBD1
j_gene: TRBJ2-1
abundance: NA
v_gene: TRBV24-1
CDR3aa: CATRTTGGAGNEQFF
CDR3nt: TGTGCCACCAGAACGACAGGGGGCGCGGGCAATGAGCAGTTCTTC

d_gene: NA
j_gene: TRBJ2-1
abundance: NA
v_gene: TRBV7-9
CDR3aa: CASSSELTRGNEQFF
CDR3nt: TGTGCCAGCAGCTCCGAACTGACCCGGGGGAATGAGCAGTTCTTC

d_gene: NA
j_gene: TRBJ2-3
abundance: NA
v_gene: TRBV7-2
CDR3aa: CASSTEARSDTQYF
CDR3nt: TGTGCCAGCAGCACTGAGGCCCGTTCAGATACGCAGTATTTT

d_gene: NA
j_gene: TRBJ2-1
abundance: NA
v_gene: TRBV11-3
CDR3aa: CASSSSYSAYNEQFF
CDR3nt: TGTGCCAGCAGCTCATCCTACTCGGCCTACAATGAGCAGTTCTTC

d_gene: TRBD2
j_gene: TRBJ2-7
abundance: NA
v_gene: TRBV6-5
CDR3aa: CASRAGTSGILDF
CDR3nt: TGTGCCAGCAGGGCCGGGACTAGCGGGATACTAGACTTC

d_gene: NA
j_gene: TRBJ1-1
abundance: NA
v_gene: TRBV28
CDR3aa: CASNKKPGIWAEAFF
CDR3nt: TGTGCCAGCAACAAAAAACCAGGGATTTGGGCTGAAGCTTTCTTT

d_gene: TRBD2
j_gene: TRBJ2-1
abundance: NA
v_gene: TRBV13
CDR3aa: CASSLAGGVQNEQFF
CDR3nt: TGTGCCAGCAGCTTAGCGGGAGGAGTTCAAAATGAGCAGTTCTTC

d_gene: NA
j_gene: TRBJ2-7
abundance: NA
v_gene: TRBV27
CDR3aa: CASSPALRTYEQYF
CDR3nt: TGTGCCAGCAGCCCCGCCCTGAGGACCTACGAGCAGTACTTC

d_gene: TRBD1
j_gene: TRBJ2-7
abundance: NA
v_gene: TRBV11-2
CDR3aa: CASSLTGTGGYEQYF
CDR3nt: TGTGCCAGCAGCCTAACCGGGACAGGGGGGTACGAGCAGTACTTC

d_gene: TRBD1
j_gene: TRBJ1-5
abundance: NA
v_gene: TRBV5-8
CDR3aa: CASSFLGQTIQPQHF
CDR3nt: TGTGCCAGCAGCTTTTTGGGACAGACAATTCAGCCCCAGCATTTT

d_gene: NA
j_gene: TRBJ2-1
abundance: NA
v_gene: TRBV5-6
CDR3aa: CASSTSTGSDEQFF
CDR3nt: TGTGCCAGCAGCACCTCAACAGGTTCGGATGAGCAGTTCTTC

d_gene: NA
j_gene: TRBJ1-3
abundance: NA
v_gene: TRBV7-3
CDR3aa: CASSLKAGGSGNTIYF
CDR3nt: TGTGCCAGCAGCTTAAAGGCAGGAGGATCTGGAAACACCATATATTTT

d_gene: NA
j_gene: TRBJ1-1
abundance: NA
v_gene: TRBV7-9
CDR3aa: CASSRRTSDTEAFF
CDR3nt: TGTGCCAGCAGTAGAAGGACAAGCGACACTGAAGCTTTCTTT

d_gene: TRBD1
j_gene: TRBJ2-3
abundance: NA
v_gene: TRBV12-5
CDR3aa: CASGTDRVDTQYF
CDR3nt: TGTGCTAGTGGGACCGACAGGGTAGATACGCAGTATTTT

d_gene: NA
j_gene: TRBJ1-2
abundance: NA
v_gene: TRBV7-9
CDR3aa: CASSSWDFANYGYTF
CDR3nt: TGTGCCAGCAGCTCCTGGGACTTCGCTAACTATGGCTACACCTTC

d_gene: TRBD1
j_gene: TRBJ1-1
abundance: once
v_gene: TRBV10-1
CDR3aa: CASSDGQGDTEAFF
CDR3nt: TGCGCCAGCAGCGATGGACAGGGGGACACTGAAGCTTTCTTT

d_gene: TRBD1
j_gene: TRBJ2-6
abundance: NA
v_gene: TRBV29-1
CDR3aa: CSVAGQGPGANVLTF
CDR3nt: TGCAGCGTTGCGGGACAGGGCCCTGGGGCCAACGTCCTGACTTTC

d_gene: TRBD1
j_gene: TRBJ1-5
abundance: NA
v_gene: TRBV25-1
CDR3aa: CASSAGTGVSWQPQHF
CDR3nt: TGTGCCAGCTCAGCCGGGACAGGGGTTTCCTGGCAGCCCCAGCATTTT

d_gene: TRBD1
j_gene: TRBJ1-6
abundance: NA
v_gene: TRBV9
CDR3aa: CASSHRQGDPPNSPLHF
CDR3nt: TGTGCCAGCAGCCACCGACAGGGGGACCCCCCCAATTCACCCCTCCACTTT

d_gene: NA
j_gene: TRBJ1-1
abundance: NA
v_gene: TRBV11-1
CDR3aa: CATEAGHLNTEAFF
CDR3nt: TGTGCCACAGAAGCGGGACATTTGAACACTGAAGCTTTCTTT

d_gene: NA
j_gene: TRBJ1-3
abundance: many
v_gene: TRBV4-1
CDR3aa: CASSQVLGPGNTIYF
CDR3nt: TGCGCCAGCAGCCAAGTCTTGGGGCCTGGAAACACCATATATTTT

d_gene: NA
j_gene: TRBJ1-2
abundance: few
v_gene: TRBV3-1/TRBV3-2
CDR3aa: CASNQGKNGYTF
CDR3nt: TGTGCCAGCAACCAGGGCAAGAATGGCTACACCTTC

d_gene: TRBD2
j_gene: TRBJ2-7
abundance: NA
v_gene: TRBV5-1
CDR3aa: CASSLALTSGRKTYEQYF
CDR3nt: TGCGCCAGCAGCTTGGCCCTTACTAGCGGGAGGAAGACCTACGAGCAGTACTTC

d_gene: NA
j_gene: TRBJ1-2
abundance: few
v_gene: TRBV12-3/TRBV12-4
CDR3aa: CASSRGGDGYTF
CDR3nt: TGTGCCAGCAGCCGGGGAGGCGATGGCTACACCTTC

d_gene: NA
j_gene: TRBJ2-1
abundance: NA
v_gene: TRBV5-1
CDR3aa: CASSPTNLLIDEQFF
CDR3nt: TGCGCCAGCAGCCCCACGAACCTATTAATTGATGAGCAGTTCTTC

d_gene: NA
j_gene: TRBJ1-4
abundance: NA
v_gene: TRBV6-5
CDR3aa: CASSDSSTGNEKLFF
CDR3nt: TGTGCCAGCAGTGACTCCTCGACGGGTAATGAAAAACTGTTTTTT